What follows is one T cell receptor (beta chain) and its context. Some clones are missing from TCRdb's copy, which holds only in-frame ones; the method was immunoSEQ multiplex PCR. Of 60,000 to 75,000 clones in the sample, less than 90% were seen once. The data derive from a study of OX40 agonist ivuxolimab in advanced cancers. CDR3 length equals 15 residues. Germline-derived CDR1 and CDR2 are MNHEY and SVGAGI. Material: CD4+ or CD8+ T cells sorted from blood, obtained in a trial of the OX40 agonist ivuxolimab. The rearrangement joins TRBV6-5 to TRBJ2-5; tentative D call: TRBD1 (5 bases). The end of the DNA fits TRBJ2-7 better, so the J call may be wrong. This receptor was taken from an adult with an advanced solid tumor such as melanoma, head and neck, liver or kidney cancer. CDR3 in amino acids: CASSYYPTAPYEQYF. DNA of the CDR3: TGTGCCAGCAGTTACTACCCGACAGCGCCCTACGAGCAGTACTTC.